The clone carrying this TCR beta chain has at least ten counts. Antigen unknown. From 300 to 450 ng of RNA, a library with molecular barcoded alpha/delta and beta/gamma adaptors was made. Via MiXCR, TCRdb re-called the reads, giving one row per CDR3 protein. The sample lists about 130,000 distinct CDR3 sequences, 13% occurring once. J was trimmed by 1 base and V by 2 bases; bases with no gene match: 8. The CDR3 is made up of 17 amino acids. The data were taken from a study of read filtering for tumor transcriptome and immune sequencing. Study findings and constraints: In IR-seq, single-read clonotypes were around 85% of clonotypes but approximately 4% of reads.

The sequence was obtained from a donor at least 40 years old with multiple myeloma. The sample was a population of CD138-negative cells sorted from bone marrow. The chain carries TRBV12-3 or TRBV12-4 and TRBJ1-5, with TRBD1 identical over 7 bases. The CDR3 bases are TGTGCCAGCAGTTTAAAGCAGGGGGGAGTAAGCAATCAGCCCCAGCATTTT. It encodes CASSLKQGGVSNQPQHF.